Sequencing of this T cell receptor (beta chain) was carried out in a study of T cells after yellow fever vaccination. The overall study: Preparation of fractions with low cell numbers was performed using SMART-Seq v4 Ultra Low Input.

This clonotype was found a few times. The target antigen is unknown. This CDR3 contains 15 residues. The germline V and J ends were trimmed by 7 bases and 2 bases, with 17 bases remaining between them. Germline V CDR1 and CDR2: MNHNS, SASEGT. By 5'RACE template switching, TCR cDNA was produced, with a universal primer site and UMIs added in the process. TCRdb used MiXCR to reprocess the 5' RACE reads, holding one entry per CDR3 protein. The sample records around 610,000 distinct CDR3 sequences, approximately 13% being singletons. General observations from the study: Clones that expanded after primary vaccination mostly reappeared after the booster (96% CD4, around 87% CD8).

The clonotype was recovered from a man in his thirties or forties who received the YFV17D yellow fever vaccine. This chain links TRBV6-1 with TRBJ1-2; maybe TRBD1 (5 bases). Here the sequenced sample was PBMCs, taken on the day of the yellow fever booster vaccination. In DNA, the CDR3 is TGTGCCAGCACTCTCCGGGGGGGGATCAACTATGGCTACACCTTC. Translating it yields CASTLRGGINYGYTF.